These 15 T cell receptor beta chains were sequenced from one sample in a study of lymphopenia after photon versus proton radiotherapy. TCRdb's copy holds only in-frame clones and misses some; the assay was immunoSEQ multiplex PCR. The data show some 15,000 clones, approximately 83% seen once. This specimen was peripheral blood, taken from a patient treated with photon-based radiotherapy. These receptors came from a man in his forties or fifties with gastric cancer.

This chain joins TRBV5-1 and TRBJ1-6, with 9 positions matching TRBD1. CDR3 length equals 16 residues. J lost 6 bases, V lost 6 bases, and 10 bases had no gene match. CDR1 is SGHRS and CDR2 is YFSETQ in the germline V gene. The CDR3 nucleotides are TGCGCCAGCAAAAATCCGGGACAGGGAAGTAATTCACCCCTCCACTTT. Protein sequence: CASKNPGQGSNSPLHF.

The chain recombines TRBV9 with TRBJ2-6; the D is unclear. Germline lookup yields CDR1 SGDLS and CDR2 YYNGEE. With 2 bases removed from V and 0 bases from J, the gap between germline ends came to 21 bases. The CDR3 contains 20 residues. As DNA, the CDR3 is TGTGCCAGCAGCGTCAAGGATTTCGACACTCTCCGCTCTGGGGCCAACGTCCTGACTTTC. This sequence encodes CASSVKDFDTLRSGANVLTF.

A few counts support this clone. The rearrangement uses TRBV19 and TRBJ2-2; a weak D match, TRBD1 (6 bases). Germline-derived CDR1 and CDR2 are LNHDA and SQIVND (reference sequence). Deletions cut 3 bases from V and 5 bases from J, with 7 bases between. This CDR3 contains 13 residues. CDR3 region: CASSIRGTGELFF. DNA for the CDR3: TGTGCCAGTAGTATTAGGGGGACCGGGGAGCTGTTTTTT. Complete variable domain (other parts from reference TRBV19 and TRBJ2-2): DGGITQSPKYLFRKEGQNVTLSCEQNLNHDAMYWYRQDPGQGLRLIYYSQIVNDFQKGDIAEGYSVSREKKESFPLTVTSAQKNPTAFYLCASSIRGTGELFFGEGSRLTVL.

By sample share, this clone is large. The chain joins TRBV4-3 to TRBJ1-1; D might be TRBD1 (5 bases). The V gene lost 3 bases and the J gene lost 2 bases, with 7 bases spanning the gap. The CDR3 runs 13 residues. The V gene's germline CDR1 is LGHNA and CDR2 YSLEER. CDR3 in DNA: TGCGCCAGCAGCCACGGACAAAACACTGAAGCTTTCTTT. Its translation is CASSHGQNTEAFF.

The V gene is TRBV7-3, the J gene TRBJ2-1; TRBD1 might be the D (6 bases). The CDR3 spans 12 residues. Germline CDR1 is SGHTA and CDR2 is FQGTGA. V was shortened by 2 bases and J by 9 bases, with 8 bases between the two germline ends. CDR3 in amino acids: CASSLGGGEQFF. Here the CDR3 DNA reads TGTGCCAGCAGCTTAGGGGGCGGTGAGCAGTTCTTC.

The chain is built from TRBV15 and TRBJ2-1; no firm D call. The V and J ends lost 0 bases and 5 bases respectively, with 8 bases between them. The CDR3 loop spans 14 amino acids. Germline V CDR1 and CDR2: LNHNV, YYDKDF (reference sequence). CDR3 sequence reads: CATSRDRLDNEQFF. The CDR3 DNA follows: TGTGCCACCAGCAGAGATCGATTGGACAATGAGCAGTTCTTC.

J is TRBJ2-2 and V is TRBV6-6; tentative D call: TRBD1 (6 bases). Trimming left V 2 bases short and J 5 bases short, with 15 bases between. The CDR3 covers 16 residues. Germline V gives CDR1 MNHNY, CDR2 SVGAGI (reference sequence). As DNA, the CDR3 is TGTGCCAGCAGTTACAGGACAGACCTGGGGACCGGGGAGCTGTTTTTT. Translating gives CASSYRTDLGTGELFF.

This clone occurred a few times. The chain has TRBV5-1 and TRBJ1-6, with D possibly TRBD1 on 5 matching bases. Germline CDR1 reads SGHRS; CDR2 reads YFSETQ. The CDR3 extends over 13 amino acids. Trimming pared 2 bases from V and 10 bases from J, leaving 10 bases between. CDR3 bases: TGCGCCAGCAGCTTAAGGCAGGGATCACCCCTCCACTTT. Its protein is CASSLRQGSPLHF.

This sequence joins TRBV19 and TRBJ1-2; possible D gene TRBD1, 6 bases. The CDR3 runs to 14 residues. V was shortened by 5 bases and J by 8 bases, with 18 bases between the two germline ends. CDR1 is LNHDA and CDR2 is SQIVND in the germline V gene (reference sequence). The CDR3 DNA is TGTGCCAGTAGTCCTCGAACAGGGTCTCGCGGCTACACCTTC. This translates into CASSPRTGSRGYTF.

This chain links TRBV9 with TRBJ2-4; no clear D. CDR1 SGDLS and CDR2 YYNGEE come from the germline V gene. V gave up 6 bases and J gave up 9 bases, with 16 bases separating them. The CDR3 totals 13 residues. Here the CDR3 DNA reads TGTGCCAGCAATTCGGAGAGATGGGGCATTCAGTACTTC. Amino acid sequence: CASNSERWGIQYF.

The V and J genes are TRBV11-2 and TRBJ2-1; unclear D gene. This CDR3 has 12 residues. V was trimmed by 4 bases and J by 6 bases, leaving 7 bases between them. Germline V gene data show CDR1 as SGHAT and CDR2 as FQNNGV. In DNA, the CDR3 is TGTGCCAGCAGCTCCTGGGCCAATGAGCAGTTCTTC. Its protein product is CASSSWANEQFF.

The CDR3 region is CATRGGIGGTEAFF. The CDR3, as DNA: TGTGCCACCCGCGGAGGGATCGGTGGCACTGAAGCTTTCTTT. The chain employs TRBV15 and TRBJ1-1, with D uncertain. The CDR3 runs 14 residues. Trimming removed 8 bases from V and 4 bases from J, with 17 bases in between. Germline V gives CDR1 LNHNV, CDR2 YYDKDF (reference sequence).

The genes are TRBV5-1 and TRBJ2-5; a weak D match, TRBD2 (6 bases). The germline CDR1 and CDR2 sequences are SGHRS and YFSETQ. V was cut by 2 bases and J by 0 bases, with 14 bases left in between. The CDR3 is 16 amino acids. The CDR3 region is CASSLGGATDQETQYF. The DNA for the CDR3 is TGCGCCAGCAGCTTAGGAGGGGCTACGGACCAAGAGACCCAGTACTTC.

The chain carries TRBV5-1 and TRBJ2-3; a weak D match, TRBD2 (5 bases). The CDR3 has 15 amino acids. Deletions cut 0 bases from V and 4 bases from J, with 12 bases between. Germline CDR1 reads SGHRS; CDR2 reads YFSETQ. The DNA of the CDR3 is TGCGCCAGCAGCTTGGGACGGGGTGAGGCAGATACGCAGTATTTT. Amino acid sequence: CASSLGRGEADTQYF.

The chain recombines TRBV7-3 with TRBJ2-3, with D possibly called TRBD1 or TRBD2 (5 bases each). The CDR3 loop spans 20 amino acids. The V end lost 1 base, the J end lost 8 bases, and 31 bases lay between the germline ends. Germline assignment: CDR1 SGHTA and CDR2 FQGTGA. Written as DNA, the CDR3 is TGTGCCAGCAGCTTAAACCCCAGCGCCGAGGCCAGAGGGGATCGAGGTACGCAGTATTTT. Translation: CASSLNPSAEARGDRGTQYF.